The 10 T cell receptor beta chains below come from one sample, sequenced in a study of graft-versus-host responses after intestinal transplantation. The table came from immunoSEQ multiplex PCR; TCRdb's copy has only in-frame clones and leaves some out. The repertoire holds tens of thousands of clones, with roughly 93% as singletons. For these TCRs, the target antigens are not known. Here the sequenced sample was unstimulated CD4+ T cells sorted from spleen or lymph node cells, taken before transplant. These receptors originate from a human donor who was the organ donor for an intestinal transplant.

This chain joins TRBV29-1 and TRBJ1-2, with D possibly matching TRBD1 (5 bases). Germline V gene data show CDR1 as SQVTM and CDR2 as ANQGSEA. Trimming took 1 base from V and 5 from J, leaving 17 bases between them. This CDR3 contains 15 residues. CDR3 in amino acids: CSVEGRRDGWYGYTF. The DNA of the CDR3 is TGCAGCGTTGAAGGACGGCGGGACGGATGGTATGGCTACACCTTC.

The chain couples TRBV5-1 to TRBJ2-1; the D gene is possibly TRBD1 (5 bases). The germline V and J ends were trimmed by 4 bases and 9 bases, with 11 bases remaining between them. This CDR3 is built from 12 residues. Germline values: CDR1 SGHRS, CDR2 YFSETQ. The CDR3 sequence is CASSRMQGEQFF. In DNA form, the CDR3 reads TGCGCCAGCAGCAGAATGCAGGGTGAGCAGTTCTTC.

This rearrangement joins TRBV7-3 to TRBJ1-1; D gene ambiguous. CDR1 is SGHTA and CDR2 is FQGTGA in the germline V gene. V lost 1 base and J lost 4, with 16 bases in between. This CDR3 has 16 amino acids. The chain's CDR3 is CASSLNRAGGITEAFF. The CDR3 coding sequence is TGTGCCAGCAGCTTAAATAGGGCAGGCGGGATCACTGAAGCTTTCTTT.

The rearrangement uses TRBV6-5 and TRBJ2-7, with 9 bases matching TRBD1. Germline CDR1 reads MNHEY; CDR2 reads SVGAGI. This CDR3 region has 15 residues. The V and J ends lost 6 bases and 5 bases, in that order; junction bases with no gene match: 11. The CDR3 loop reads CASRDPGQGPHEQYF. For the CDR3, the DNA is TGTGCCAGCAGGGATCCGGGACAGGGTCCCCACGAGCAGTACTTC.

This chain connects TRBV2 to TRBJ2-5, with D possibly being TRBD2 (6 bases). The ends were cut back, 1 base at V and 5 bases at J, with 8 bases in the middle. The CDR3 loop spans 13 amino acids. Germline CDR1 is SNHLY and CDR2 is FYNNEI. The CDR3 reads CASSEDGGETQYF. CDR3 DNA sequence: TGTGCCAGCAGTGAAGACGGAGGGGAGACCCAGTACTTC.

This chain joins TRBV27 and TRBJ2-7, with TRBD1 matching over 7 bases. The germline gives CDR1 MNHEY, CDR2 SMNVEV (reference sequence). The CDR3 is made up of 16 amino acids. V lost 11 bases, J lost 3 bases, and 19 bases stayed unmatched. The chain's CDR3 is CAGSPSRDRSYYEQYF. The CDR3 DNA follows: TGTGCCGGGTCCCCTAGTAGGGACAGATCATACTACGAGCAGTACTTC.

The table lists this clone with a count of one. This rearrangement joins TRBV25-1 to TRBJ2-3; 9 bases fit TRBD2. The germline CDR1 and CDR2 sequences are MGHDK and SYGVNS. V lost 1 base, J lost 2 bases, and 7 bases stayed unmatched. The CDR3 spans 17 residues. CDR3 in amino acids: CASSELPSGVATDTQYF. The DNA of the CDR3 is TGTGCCAGCAGTGAATTGCCTAGCGGGGTGGCCACAGATACGCAGTATTTT. The full variable domain, rest sourced from reference TRBV25-1 and TRBJ2-3, is EADIYQTPRYLVIGTGKKITLECSQTMGHDKMYWYQQDPGMELHLIHYSYGVNSTEKGDLSSESTVSRIRTEHFPLTLESARPSHTSQYLCASSELPSGVATDTQYFGPGTRLTVL.

This clone appeared once. The gene calls are TRBV11-3 and TRBJ1-6; 7 bases fit TRBD1. Germline CDR1 SGHNT, CDR2 YENEEA. Germline trimming cut 3 bases from V and 8 bases from J; bases unmatched to any gene: 13. This CDR3 has 17 residues. The CDR3 spells CASSFTDRLIGDSPLHF. The DNA for the CDR3 is TGTGCCAGCAGCTTCACGGACAGGCTAATAGGGGATTCACCCCTCCACTTT.

This clone was found once. For the CDR3, the DNA is TGTGCCAGCAGTCCCACCTACTCCTACGAGCAGTACTTC. It encodes CASSPTYSYEQYF. This rearrangement joins TRBV6-1 to TRBJ2-7; no clear D gene. The CDR3 runs 13 residues. Germline lookup yields CDR1 MNHNS and CDR2 SASEGT. Trimming shortened V by 5 bases and J by 0 bases, and 8 bases separated the two germline ends.

The chain recombines TRBV6-6 with TRBJ1-1; D not resolved. The V gene's germline CDR1 is MNHNY and CDR2 SVGAGI (reference sequence). The CDR3 loop spans 13 amino acids. The V and J ends lost 6 bases and 0 bases respectively, with 8 bases between them. DNA of the CDR3: TGTGCCAGCAGCCGTACCCTGAACACTGAAGCTTTCTTT. Translated, it gives CASSRTLNTEAFF.